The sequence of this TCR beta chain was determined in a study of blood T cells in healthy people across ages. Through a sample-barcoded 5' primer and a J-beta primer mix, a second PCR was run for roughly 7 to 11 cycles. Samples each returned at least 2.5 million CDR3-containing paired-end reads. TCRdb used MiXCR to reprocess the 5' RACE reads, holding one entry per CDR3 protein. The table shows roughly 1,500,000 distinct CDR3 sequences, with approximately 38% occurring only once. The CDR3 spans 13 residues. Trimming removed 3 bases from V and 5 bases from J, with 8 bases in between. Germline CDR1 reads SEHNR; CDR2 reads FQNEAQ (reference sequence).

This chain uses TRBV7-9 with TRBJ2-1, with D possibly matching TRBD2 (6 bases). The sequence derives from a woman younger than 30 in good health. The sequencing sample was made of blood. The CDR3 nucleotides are TGTGCCAGCAGCTTCTGGAGGGACAATGAGCAGTTCTTC. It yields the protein CASSFWRDNEQFF.